The next 8 T cell receptor beta chains were all read from a single sample in a study of T cells in Graves' hyperthyroidism and ophthalmopathy. Authors of the study amplified TCR beta CDR3 regions from RNA transcripts. The primer set for the first-round RT-PCR of the TCR CDR3 was HTBI. TCRdb reprocessed the multiplex PCR reads via MiXCR and lists one record per CDR3 protein. The data contain roughly 240,000 distinct CDR3 sequences, 16% of them singletons. The sequencing input was blood. These receptors all come from a woman aged 18-29 years with Graves' ophthalmopathy.

This clonotype showed up many times. The rearrangement joins TRBV11-2 to TRBJ1-6; 8 nucleotides agree with TRBD1. The germline V gene has CDR1 SGHAT and CDR2 FQNNGV. V shed 2 bases and J 7 bases; nucleotides not matched to a gene: 13. The CDR3 length is 18 residues. The chain's CDR3 is CASSLRSWTGRENSPLHF. The DNA for the CDR3 is TGTGCCAGCAGCTTAAGGTCCTGGACAGGGAGGGAAAATTCACCCCTCCACTTT.

This clonotype occurred many times. CDR3 protein: CASSLGGWTNYNEQFF. DNA for the CDR3: TGCGCCAGCAGCTTGGGGGGCTGGACTAACTACAATGAGCAGTTCTTC. This chain uses TRBV5-1 with TRBJ2-1; a possible D gene is TRBD2 (6 bases). CDR1 is SGHRS and CDR2 is YFSETQ in the germline V gene. Trimming took 0 bases from V and 3 from J, leaving 13 bases between them. CDR3 length: 16 amino acids.

The gene calls are TRBV19 and TRBJ2-7, with D unresolved. CDR3 size: 13 residues. V dropped 3 bases and J dropped 3 bases, with 9 bases sitting between them. CDR1 is LNHDA, CDR2 SQIVND, per germline (reference sequence). The CDR3 DNA is TGTGCCAGTAGTATTGGGCTCGGCTACGAGCAGTACTTC. It specifies CASSIGLGYEQYF.

This clonotype was observed a few times. The chain carries TRBV24-1 and TRBJ2-3; 10 nucleotides line up with TRBD2. The CDR3 sequence is 15 residues long. Germline values: CDR1 KGHDR, CDR2 SFDVKD. The V and J ends lost 4 bases and 5 bases, in that order; junction bases with no gene match: 5. The CDR3 sequence: CATSELLAGEDTQYF. As DNA, the CDR3 is TGTGCCACCAGTGAACTCCTAGCGGGAGAAGATACGCAGTATTTT.

The V gene is TRBV24-1, the J gene TRBJ2-1, with D perhaps assigned TRBD1 or TRBD2 (5 bases each). The V gene lost 3 bases and the J gene lost 3 bases, with 23 bases spanning the gap. CDR1 and CDR2 (germline): KGHDR, SFDVKD. The CDR3 loop spans 19 amino acids. CDR3 coding DNA: TGTGCCACCAGTGATGGGACCAGGGTTCGATATGGGGACTACAATGAGCAGTTCTTC. It translates to CATSDGTRVRYGDYNEQFF.

In this sample, this clonotype turned up many times. The rearrangement uses TRBV4-1 and TRBJ2-7; D is possibly TRBD1 (7 bases). Trimming took off 1 base at V and 1 base at J, with 14 bases between the two ends. Germline V lookup: CDR1 MGHRA, CDR2 YSYEKL. This CDR3 has 16 residues. The CDR3 DNA follows: TGCGCCAGCAGCCAAGTAGGAGGGACAGCGTCCTACGAGCAGTACTTC. Protein sequence: CASSQVGGTASYEQYF.

This clonotype occurred many times. This chain joins TRBV19 and TRBJ2-1; D remains unclear. CDR3 length equals 16 residues. V was trimmed by 3 bases and J by 2 bases, leaving 14 bases between them. Germline CDR1 reads LNHDA; CDR2 reads SQIVND (reference sequence). In nucleotides, the CDR3 is TGTGCCAGTAGTATGGGCAGGCATAGCACCTACAATGAGCAGTTCTTC. It specifies CASSMGRHSTYNEQFF.

This clonotype was seen repeatedly, ten times or more. The chain links TRBV2 to TRBJ1-1; no clear D. Trimming shortened V by 2 bases and J by 6 bases, and 13 bases separated the two germline ends. Per the germline V gene, CDR1 is SNHLY and CDR2 is FYNNEI. There are 14 residues in the CDR3. This chain's CDR3 is CASSERMKWAEAFF. The CDR3 region has the DNA TGTGCCAGCAGTGAAAGGATGAAGTGGGCTGAAGCTTTCTTT.